Presented here are 18 T cell receptor beta chains from one specimen sequenced in a study of preoperative IRX-2 immunotherapy in early breast cancer. The treatment: preoperative locoregional IRX-2 cytokine immunotherapy. Generated by immunoSEQ multiplex PCR, the TCRdb table keeps only in-frame clones and is missing some. The data contain around 88,000 clones, 80% to 90% of them seen just once; the ten biggest clones take up roughly 1.9%. Sequenced material: tumor tissue, taken after IRX-2 immunotherapy. The origin of the receptors is a human donor with breast cancer.

The gene calls are TRBV14 and TRBJ2-2; D might be TRBD2 (6 bases). The V end lost 1 base, the J end lost 3 bases, and 9 bases lay between the germline ends. This CDR3 has 15 amino acids. Germline V CDR1 and CDR2: SGHDN, FVKESK. CDR3 sequence reads: CASSQGGTYTGELFF. Here the CDR3 DNA reads TGTGCCAGCAGCCAAGGTGGGACTTACACCGGGGAGCTGTTTTTT.

The chain combines TRBV5-1 with TRBJ2-5, with 8 bases identical to TRBD1. Trimming took 4 bases from V and 5 from J; bases not matched to a gene: 7. Germline V lookup: CDR1 SGHRS, CDR2 YFSETQ. This CDR3 is built from 14 residues. Written as DNA, the CDR3 is TGCGCCAGCAGCCCCAGGGGGCGCGGGGAGACCCAGTACTTC. Protein sequence: CASSPRGRGETQYF.

This clone was picked up a small number of times. J is TRBJ2-5 and V is TRBV14; D call uncertain. Germline CDR1 SGHDN, CDR2 FVKESK. Trimming pared 0 bases from V and 5 bases from J, leaving 7 bases between. The CDR3 extends over 13 amino acids. The chain's CDR3 is CASSQDMTETQYF. The CDR3 DNA reads TGTGCCAGCAGCCAAGATATGACGGAGACCCAGTACTTC.

The chain uses TRBV10-1 and TRBJ2-7, with 7 bases lining up with TRBD2. V lost 0 bases and J lost 3; bases outside the gene matches: 5. The CDR3 length is 15 residues. In germline, CDR1 is WNHNN, CDR2 SYGVQD (reference sequence). CDR3 amino acids: CASSESTSGGYEQYF. The CDR3 DNA reads TGCGCCAGCAGTGAGTCGACCTCGGGGGGCTACGAGCAGTACTTC.

V usage is TRBV29-1 and J usage is TRBJ2-3, with D possibly TRBD1 on 6 matching bases. CDR3 size: 12 residues. V gave up 6 bases and J gave up 3 bases, with 10 bases separating them. In germline, CDR1 is SQVTM, CDR2 ANQGSEA. The CDR3 spells CSVDSGTDTQYF. CDR3 in DNA: TGCAGCGTGGACAGTGGGACAGATACGCAGTATTTT.

J is TRBJ2-1 and V is TRBV7-4; 10 nucleotides match TRBD2. CDR3 length: 15 amino acids. Germline CDR1 and CDR2: SGHVT and SQSDAQ. V lost 6 bases and J lost 9; bases outside the gene matches: 11. The CDR3 bases are TGTGCCAGCAGTGTTTTTACTAGCGGGATGAGTGAGCAGTTCTTC. This gives the protein CASSVFTSGMSEQFF. The variable domain in full, with the rest retrieved from reference TRBV7-4 and TRBJ2-1, is GAGVSQSPRYKVAKRGRDVALRCDSISGHVTLYWYRQTLGQGSEVLTYSQSDAQRDKSGRPSGRFSAERPERSVSTLKIQRTEQGDSAVYLCASSVFTSGMSEQFFGPGTRLTVL.

This chain links TRBV18 with TRBJ1-4; 7 bases map to TRBD1. V gave up 6 bases and J gave up 6 bases; unmatched junction bases: 4. CDR3 length: 13 amino acids. Per germline, CDR1 KGHSH and CDR2 LQKENI. CDR3 bases: TGTGCCAGCTCCGCCCAGGGGGATGAAAAACTGTTTTTT. As protein: CASSAQGDEKLFF.

This chain uses TRBV5-1 with TRBJ2-7; possibly TRBD1 for D (7 bases). Germline V lookup: CDR1 SGHRS, CDR2 YFSETQ. The CDR3 extends over 16 amino acids. V was pared by 4 bases and J by 2 bases, with 19 bases between. The DNA of the CDR3 is TGCGCCAGCAGCCCCTTGCGACAGGGAGGAACCTACGAGCAGTACTTC. Translating it yields CASSPLRQGGTYEQYF.

CDR3 in amino acids: CSAGPRQDTQYF. The CDR3 nucleotides are TGCAGCGCTGGCCCCAGACAGGACACGCAGTATTTT. V and J are TRBV29-1 and TRBJ2-3, with D possibly matching TRBD1 (6 bases). Germline lookup yields CDR1 SQVTM and CDR2 ANQGSEA. This CDR3 has 12 residues. The V end was cut by 7 bases, the J end by 9 bases, with 17 bases between.

The rearrangement joins TRBV28 to TRBJ1-4; D uncertain. CDR3 length equals 15 residues. V lost 4 bases, J lost 7 bases, and 16 bases lay in between. The germline V gene encodes CDR1 MDHEN and CDR2 SYDVKM. The CDR3 reads CASSSHGEVAEKLFF. CDR3 sequence (DNA): TGTGCCAGCAGTTCCCACGGGGAGGTCGCTGAAAAACTGTTTTTT.

This chain connects TRBV1 to TRBJ1-5; the table's D gene call, TRBD1, was not cross checked with the DNA. TRBV1 is designated a pseudogene. The CDR3 extends over 16 amino acids. The CDR3 reads CASSPRSGQSNQPQHF. The DNA of the CDR3 is TGCGCCAGCAGCCCCCGCTCCGGACAGAGCAATCAGCCCCAGCATTTT.

V is TRBV6-8 and J is TRBJ1-5; TRBD1 aligns across 9 bases. Germline V gene lookup returns CDR1 MNHGY and CDR2 SAAAGT. This CDR3 is built from 16 residues. With 10 bases clipped from V and 3 bases from J, the junction kept 13 bases outside the gene matches. The CDR3 DNA reads as TGTGCCATCGCGGCGGGGGACAGGGAGAACAATCAGCCCCAGCATTTT. Protein product: CAIAAGDRENNQPQHF.

CDR3 in amino acids: CASSSQEETTEAFF. The CDR3 region has the DNA TGTGCCAGCTCATCACAGGAGGAGACCACTGAAGCTTTCTTT. The chain has TRBV18 and TRBJ1-1; D may be TRBD1 (5 bases). CDR3 size: 14 residues. Germline loops: CDR1 KGHSH, CDR2 LQKENI. Between the trimmed V and J ends, which lost 5 bases and 4 bases, there was a span of 14 bases. Together with reference TRBV18 and TRBJ1-1, the CDR3 gives the full variable domain: NAGVMQNPRHLVRRRGQEARLRCSPMKGHSHVYWYRQLPEEGLKFMVYLQKENIIDESGMPKERFSAEFPKEGPSILRIQQVVRGDSAAYFCASSSQEETTEAFFGQGTRLTVV.

The V and J genes are TRBV5-1 and TRBJ2-7; TRBD1 is a possible D gene (6 bases). V gave up 2 bases and J gave up 5 bases, with 14 bases separating them. The germline V gene encodes CDR1 SGHRS and CDR2 YFSETQ. The CDR3 is 14 residues long. The CDR3 DNA reads TGCGCCAGCAGCTTACCCGGGACAATCCACGAGCAGTACTTC. Its translation: CASSLPGTIHEQYF.

The chain links TRBV30 to TRBJ2-2; TRBD2 matches 9 bases. CDR1 is GTSNPN and CDR2 is SVGIG in the germline V gene (reference sequence). The J segment lost 0 bases and the V segment lost 3 bases, leaving 2 bases of the junction unmatched. This CDR3 is built from 15 residues. CDR3 protein: CAWRASGTNTGELFF. CDR3 bases: TGTGCCTGGAGGGCTAGCGGGACGAACACCGGGGAGCTGTTTTTT.

The CDR3 DNA reads TGTGCTAGTGGTTTGGTACTTATGGGGGAGGGCACTGAAGCTTTCTTT. Translated: CASGLVLMGEGTEAFF. V and J are TRBV12-5 and TRBJ1-1; D possibly corresponds to TRBD1 (5 bases). Germline V lookup: CDR1 LGHNT, CDR2 FRNRAP. V lost 0 bases and J 4 bases, leaving 15 bases between the germline ends. The CDR3 spans 16 residues.

CDR3 nucleotide sequence: TGTGCCATCCAAGGGTCCTTTAGACCCCTCCACTTT. This encodes CAIQGSFRPLHF. The chain couples TRBV6-4 to TRBJ1-6; D is uncertain. The germline V and J ends were trimmed by 10 bases and 12 bases, with 16 bases remaining between them. CDR1 and CDR2 (germline): MRHNA, SNTAGT. This CDR3 is built from 12 residues.

The chain has TRBV5-1 and TRBJ1-3; 9 bases agree with TRBD1. The CDR3 sequence is 16 residues long. Germline V gene sequence: CDR1 SGHRS, CDR2 YFSETQ. After removal of 3 bases from V and 4 bases from J, the junction contained 8 bases not matched to a gene. CDR3 nucleotides: TGCGCCAGCAGCTACAATACAGGGGGCGCAGGAAACACCATATATTTT. Translation gives CASSYNTGGAGNTIYF. Full variable domain (rest looked up from reference TRBV5-1 and TRBJ1-3): KAGVTQTPRYLIKTRGQQVTLSCSPISGHRSVSWYQQTPGQGLQFLFEYFSETQRNKGNFPGRFSGRQFSNSRSEMNVSTLELGDSALYLCASSYNTGGAGNTIYFGEGSWLTVV.